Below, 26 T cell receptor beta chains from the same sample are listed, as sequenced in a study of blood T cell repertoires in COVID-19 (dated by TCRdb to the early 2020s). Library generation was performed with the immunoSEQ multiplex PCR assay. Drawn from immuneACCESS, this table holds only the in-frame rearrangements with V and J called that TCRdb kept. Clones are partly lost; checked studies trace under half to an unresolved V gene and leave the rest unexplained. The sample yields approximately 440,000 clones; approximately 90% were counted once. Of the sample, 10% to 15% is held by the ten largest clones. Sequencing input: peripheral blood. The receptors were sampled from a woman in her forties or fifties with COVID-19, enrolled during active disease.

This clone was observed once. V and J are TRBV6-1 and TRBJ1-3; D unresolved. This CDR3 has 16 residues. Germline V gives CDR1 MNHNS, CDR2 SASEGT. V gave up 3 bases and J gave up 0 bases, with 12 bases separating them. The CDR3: CASSDAGTLSGNTIYF. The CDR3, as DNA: TGTGCCAGCAGTGATGCAGGAACCCTCTCTGGAAACACCATATATTTT.

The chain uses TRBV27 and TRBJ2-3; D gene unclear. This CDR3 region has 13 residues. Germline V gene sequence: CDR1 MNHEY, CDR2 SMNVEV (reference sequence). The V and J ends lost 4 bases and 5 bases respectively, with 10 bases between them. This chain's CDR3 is CASSSVRLDTQYF. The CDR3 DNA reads TGTGCCAGCAGTTCCGTCCGACTAGATACGCAGTATTTT.

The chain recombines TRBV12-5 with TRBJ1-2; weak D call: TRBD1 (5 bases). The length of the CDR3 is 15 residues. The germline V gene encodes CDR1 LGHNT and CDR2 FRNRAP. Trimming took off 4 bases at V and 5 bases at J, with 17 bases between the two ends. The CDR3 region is CASGSPPRGRYGYTF. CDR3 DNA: TGTGCTAGTGGTTCGCCTCCTAGGGGCCGGTATGGCTACACCTTC.

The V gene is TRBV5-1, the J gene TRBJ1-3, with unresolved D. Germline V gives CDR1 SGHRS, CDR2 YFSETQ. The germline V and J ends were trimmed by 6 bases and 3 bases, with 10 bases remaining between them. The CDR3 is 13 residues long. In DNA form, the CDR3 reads TGCGCCAGCACGACGTCGGGTGGAAACACCATATATTTT. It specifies CASTTSGGNTIYF.

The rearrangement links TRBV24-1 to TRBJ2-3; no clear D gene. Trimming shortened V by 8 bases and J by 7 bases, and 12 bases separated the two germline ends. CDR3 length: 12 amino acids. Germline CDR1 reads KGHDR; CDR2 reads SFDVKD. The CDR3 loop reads CATKESWNTQYF. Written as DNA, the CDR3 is TGTGCCACCAAGGAGTCCTGGAATACGCAGTATTTT.

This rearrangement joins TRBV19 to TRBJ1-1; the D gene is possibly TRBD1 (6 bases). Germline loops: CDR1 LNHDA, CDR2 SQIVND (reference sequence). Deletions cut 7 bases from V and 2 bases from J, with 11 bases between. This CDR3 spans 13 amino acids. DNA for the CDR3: TGTGCCAGTAAGAAACAGGGAAACACTGAAGCTTTCTTT. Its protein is CASKKQGNTEAFF.

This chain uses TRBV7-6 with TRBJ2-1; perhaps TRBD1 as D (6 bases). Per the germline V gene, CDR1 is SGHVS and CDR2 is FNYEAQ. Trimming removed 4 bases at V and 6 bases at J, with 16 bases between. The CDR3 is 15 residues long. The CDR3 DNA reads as TGTGCCAGCAGCTCTCGAGAGGGGACATCCAATGAGCAGTTCTTC. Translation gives CASSSREGTSNEQFF.

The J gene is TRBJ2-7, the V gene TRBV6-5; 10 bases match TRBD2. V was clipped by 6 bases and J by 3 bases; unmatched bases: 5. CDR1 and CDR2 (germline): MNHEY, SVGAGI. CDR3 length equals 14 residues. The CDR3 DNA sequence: TGTGCCAGCAGCCTAGCGGGGGACAACTACGAGCAGTACTTC. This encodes CASSLAGDNYEQYF.

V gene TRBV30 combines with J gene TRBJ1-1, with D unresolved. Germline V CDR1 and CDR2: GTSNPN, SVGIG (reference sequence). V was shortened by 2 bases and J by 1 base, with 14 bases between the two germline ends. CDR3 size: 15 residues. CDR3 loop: CAWSPSPPRNTEAFF. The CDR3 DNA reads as TGTGCCTGGAGTCCGTCCCCCCCCAGGAACACTGAAGCTTTCTTT.

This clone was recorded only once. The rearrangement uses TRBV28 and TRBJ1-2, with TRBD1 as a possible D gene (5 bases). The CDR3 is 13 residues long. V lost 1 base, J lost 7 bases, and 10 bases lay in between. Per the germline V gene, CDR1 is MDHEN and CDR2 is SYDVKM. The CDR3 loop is CASSLLGGSGYTF. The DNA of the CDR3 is TGTGCCAGCAGTTTATTGGGGGGGTCTGGCTACACCTTC.

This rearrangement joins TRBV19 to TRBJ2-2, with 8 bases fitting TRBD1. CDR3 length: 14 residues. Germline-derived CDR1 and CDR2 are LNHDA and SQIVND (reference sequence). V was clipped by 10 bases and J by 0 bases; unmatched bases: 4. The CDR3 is CATSGQANTGELFF. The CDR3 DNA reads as TGTGCCACCTCGGGACAGGCGAACACCGGGGAGCTGTTTTTT. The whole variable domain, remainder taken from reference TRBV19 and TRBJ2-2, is DGGITQSPKYLFRKEGQNVTLSCEQNLNHDAMYWYRQDPGQGLRLIYYSQIVNDFQKGDIAEGYSVSREKKESFPLTVTSAQKNPTAFYLCATSGQANTGELFFGEGSRLTVL.

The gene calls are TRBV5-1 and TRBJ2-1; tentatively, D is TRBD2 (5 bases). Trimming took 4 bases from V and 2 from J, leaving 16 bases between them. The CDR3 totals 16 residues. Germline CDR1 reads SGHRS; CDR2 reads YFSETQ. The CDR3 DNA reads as TGCGCCAGCAGCACCCAGGCCGGGGTTACCTACAATGAGCAGTTCTTC. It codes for CASSTQAGVTYNEQFF.

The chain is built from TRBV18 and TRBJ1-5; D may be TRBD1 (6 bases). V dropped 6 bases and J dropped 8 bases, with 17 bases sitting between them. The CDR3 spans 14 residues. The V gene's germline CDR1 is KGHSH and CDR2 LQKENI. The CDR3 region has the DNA TGTGCCAGCTCTGCAACGGCAGGGGAAAAGCCCCAGCATTTT. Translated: CASSATAGEKPQHF.

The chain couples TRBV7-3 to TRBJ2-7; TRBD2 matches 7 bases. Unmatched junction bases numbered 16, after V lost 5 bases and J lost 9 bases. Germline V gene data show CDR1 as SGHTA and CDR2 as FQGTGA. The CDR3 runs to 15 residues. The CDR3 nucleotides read TGTGCCAGCAGCGAAGTAGCGGGCCCGGTTTCCGGGCAGTACTTC. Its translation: CASSEVAGPVSGQYF.

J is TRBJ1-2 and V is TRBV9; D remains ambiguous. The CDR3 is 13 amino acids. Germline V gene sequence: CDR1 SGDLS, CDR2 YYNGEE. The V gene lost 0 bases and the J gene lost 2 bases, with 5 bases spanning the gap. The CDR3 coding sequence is TGTGCCAGCAGCGTAGAACTCAACTATGGCTACACCTTC. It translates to CASSVELNYGYTF.

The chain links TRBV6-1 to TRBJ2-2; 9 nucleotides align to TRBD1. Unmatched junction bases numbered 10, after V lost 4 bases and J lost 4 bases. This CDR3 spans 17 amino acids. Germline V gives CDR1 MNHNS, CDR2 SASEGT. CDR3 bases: TGTGCCAGCAGTGCCAGACAGGGGGATAGGCGCACCGGGGAGCTGTTTTTT. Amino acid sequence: CASSARQGDRRTGELFF.

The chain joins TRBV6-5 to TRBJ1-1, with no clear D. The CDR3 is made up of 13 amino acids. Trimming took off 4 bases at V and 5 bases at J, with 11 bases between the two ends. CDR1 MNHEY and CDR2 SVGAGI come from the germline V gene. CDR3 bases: TGTGCCAGCAGTTCCGTCCACGGGACTGAAGCTTTCTTT. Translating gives CASSSVHGTEAFF.

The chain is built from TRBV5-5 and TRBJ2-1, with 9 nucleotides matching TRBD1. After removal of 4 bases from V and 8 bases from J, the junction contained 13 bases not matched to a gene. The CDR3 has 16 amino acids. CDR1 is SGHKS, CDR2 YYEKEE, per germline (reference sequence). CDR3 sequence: CASSVAVQGAMDEQFF. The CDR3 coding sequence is TGTGCCAGCAGCGTGGCTGTACAGGGGGCTATGGATGAGCAGTTCTTC.

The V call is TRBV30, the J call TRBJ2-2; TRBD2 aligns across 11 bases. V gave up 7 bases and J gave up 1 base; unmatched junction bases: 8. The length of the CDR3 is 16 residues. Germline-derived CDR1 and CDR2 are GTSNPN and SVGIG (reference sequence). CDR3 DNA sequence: TGTGCCTTAAAAACTAGCGGGGGCGAGAACACCGGGGAGCTGTTTTTT. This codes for CALKTSGGENTGELFF.

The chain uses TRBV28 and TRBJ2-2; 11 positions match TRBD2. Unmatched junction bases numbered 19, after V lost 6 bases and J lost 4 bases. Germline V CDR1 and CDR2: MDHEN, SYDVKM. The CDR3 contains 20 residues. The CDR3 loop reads CASSPGSASGGQGGTGELFF. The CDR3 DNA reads TGTGCCAGCAGCCCCGGATCAGCTAGCGGGGGGCAGGGAGGCACCGGGGAGCTGTTTTTT.

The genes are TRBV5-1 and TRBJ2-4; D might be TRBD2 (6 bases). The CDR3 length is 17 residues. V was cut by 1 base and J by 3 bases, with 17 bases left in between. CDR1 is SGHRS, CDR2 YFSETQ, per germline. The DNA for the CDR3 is TGCGCCAGCAGCTTGATGGTTACGGGGCGGGGCAAAAACATTCAGTACTTC. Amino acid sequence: CASSLMVTGRGKNIQYF.

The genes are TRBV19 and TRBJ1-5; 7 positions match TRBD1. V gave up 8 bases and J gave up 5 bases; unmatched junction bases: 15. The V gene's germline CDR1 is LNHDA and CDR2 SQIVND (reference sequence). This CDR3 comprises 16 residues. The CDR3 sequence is CASRTGAGGKYQPQHF. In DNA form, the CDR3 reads TGTGCCAGTCGCACAGGGGCCGGGGGAAAATATCAGCCCCAGCATTTT.

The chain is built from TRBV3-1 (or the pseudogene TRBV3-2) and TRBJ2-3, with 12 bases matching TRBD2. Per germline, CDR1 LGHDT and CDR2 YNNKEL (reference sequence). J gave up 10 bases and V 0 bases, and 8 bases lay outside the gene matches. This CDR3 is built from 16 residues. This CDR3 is CASSQEGTSGRLSQYF. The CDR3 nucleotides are TGTGCCAGCAGCCAAGAAGGGACTAGCGGGCGCCTCTCGCAGTATTTT.

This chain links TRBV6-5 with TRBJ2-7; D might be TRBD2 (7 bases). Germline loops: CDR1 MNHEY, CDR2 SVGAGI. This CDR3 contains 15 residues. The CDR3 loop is CAASPPGGRIYEQYF. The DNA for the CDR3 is TGTGCTGCGAGCCCCCCCGGGGGGCGCATCTACGAGCAGTACTTC.

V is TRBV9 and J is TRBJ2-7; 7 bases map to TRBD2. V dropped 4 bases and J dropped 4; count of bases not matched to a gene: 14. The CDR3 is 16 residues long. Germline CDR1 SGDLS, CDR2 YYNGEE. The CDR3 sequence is CASSREGRVNPYEQYF. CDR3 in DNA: TGTGCCAGCAGCCGAGAGGGGAGGGTTAACCCGTACGAGCAGTACTTC.

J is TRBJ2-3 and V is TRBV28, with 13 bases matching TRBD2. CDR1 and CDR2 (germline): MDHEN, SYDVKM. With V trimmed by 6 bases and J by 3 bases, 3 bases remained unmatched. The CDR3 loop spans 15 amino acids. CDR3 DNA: TGTGCCAGCAGCCCGACTAGCGGGGGGACAGATACGCAGTATTTT. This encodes CASSPTSGGTDTQYF.